This T cell receptor beta chain came from a study of cytomegalovirus exposure and HLA in healthy donors (dated by TCRdb to 2016 to 2017). Study-wide context: According to a later analysis, the 100 to 150 validation repertoires were produced on the same platform as the approximately 600 repertoires of the first cohort. A separate validation cohort of approximately 130 different subjects was used in addition to the roughly 670-subject first cohort. To predict cytomegalovirus infection status, the study combined high-throughput TCR immunosequencing, statistical association of individual TCRs with disease status, and machine learning. The aim of the study was to test whether cataloging public T cell receptors could identify signatures of past pathogen exposure.

Overall study results and their limits: Of the cluster scores, roughly 95% were above 0 in a later analysis, which found that TCRs clustered in the first cohort also tended to co-occur in the 95 to 150 validation repertoires. A later analysis had no HLA typing for the validation cohort, so co-occurrence there was scored across all 120 or so repertoires. In vitro tests confirmed that a few of the cytomegalovirus-associated TCR beta chains recognize cytomegalovirus antigens. A total of 164 TCR beta chains were listed by the study as associated with cytomegalovirus. Most TCR sequences were observed very rarely across donors, whereas some public TCRs were present in many individuals. The classifier was reported to diagnose cytomegalovirus status with high specificity and sensitivity in both the original cohort and the validation cohort. The authors suggested that the approach could potentially be extended to other disease states and immunological phenotypes.

Libraries were prepared through the immunoSEQ multiplex PCR assay. The authors' analysis ran thus. To diagnose cytomegalovirus status from the catalog of TCR beta chain sequences, a statistical classification framework was built. TCRdb obtained this table from immuneACCESS and retained in-frame rearrangements with V and J assigned. These tables miss some clones; where compared with another copy, unresolved V genes account for less than half of the shortfall, and the remainder is unexplained. V and J calls and clone size are given by that table; D and trimming were obtained from the DNA. A total of around 120,000 clones appear in this sample, about 84% of them only once. Nearly 5% of the sample goes to the ten largest clones. Sequences SGDLS (CDR1) and YYNGEE (CDR2) are obtained from the germline V gene. The CDR3 sequence holds 16 residues, the cysteine and phenylalanine included. The retained sequence is limited to the CDR3, 48 bases, with the frame set at the first base. The junction shows trimming of 0 bases on V and 3 bases on J, plus 12 bases between the germline ends.

The donors belonged to the validation cohort of about 130 subjects, which was separate from the approximately 700-subject first cohort. Regarding this clone: The specificity of this receptor is unknown. No clone much larger than this one lies a single base away; base qualities are absent.

The sequenced sample consisted of PBMCs. This TCR came from a man between 18 and 35 years old in good health and CMV-seronegative. This chain joins TRBV9 to TRBJ1-4; no D gene call is confident. The DNA reads as follows: TGTGCCAGCAGCGTAGGAGGCGCGGTCCCTAATGAAAAACTGTTTTTT. The translation is CASSVGGAVPNEKLFF. Here the CDR3 is joined to the reference TRBV9 and TRBJ1-4 genes, and the full variable domain is: DSGVTQTPKHLITATGQRVTLRCSPRSGDLSVYWYQQSLDQGLQFLIQYYNGEERAKGNILERFSAQQFPDLHSELNLSSLELGDSALYFCASSVGGAVPNEKLFFGSGTQLSVL.